This T cell receptor (beta chain) was retrieved from a study of T cell responses to AZD1222 COVID-19 vaccine. Some clones are missing from TCRdb's copy, which holds only in-frame ones; the method was immunoSEQ multiplex PCR. The sample has approximately 74,000 clones; around four fifths are singletons. In its sample, this clone was seen a few times. Its target is not known. Germline CDR1 GTSNPN, CDR2 SVGIG (reference sequence). This CDR3 region has 12 residues. V was trimmed by 5 bases and J by 1 base, leaving 8 bases between them. Broader study findings: Among vaccine-associated CD4 TCRs, coverage spanned spike, with dominance at 160-218 and 743-854. Clonal diversity was possibly underestimated, and the donors were mostly white British, with more females.

The specimen comprised peripheral blood, sampled 28 days after the second AZD1222 dose. The chain employs TRBV30 and TRBJ1-1; maybe TRBD1 (6 bases). This clonotype was obtained from an adult who received the AZD1222 COVID-19 vaccine. The CDR3 region is CAWGQRNTEAFF. CDR3 coding DNA: TGTGCCTGGGGACAGAGGAACACTGAAGCTTTCTTT.